This entry lists 13 T cell receptor beta chains sequenced from one sample in a study of OX40 agonist ivuxolimab in advanced cancers. Clones were sequenced by immunoSEQ multiplex PCR, and TCRdb holds only the in-frame ones, with some missing. The sample carries tens of thousands of clones, over 80% recorded once. The sequencing here drew on CD4+ or CD8+ T cells sorted from blood, taken in a trial of the OX40 agonist ivuxolimab. These receptors all come from an adult with an advanced solid tumor such as melanoma, head and neck, liver or kidney cancer.

This chain uses TRBV6-5 with TRBJ1-1; the D is unclear. The germline V and J ends were trimmed by 2 bases and 7 bases, with 11 bases remaining between them. CDR3 length: 13 residues. CDR1 MNHEY and CDR2 SVGAGI come from the germline V gene. Here the CDR3 reads CASSYHPLSEAFF. In DNA, the CDR3 is TGTGCCAGCAGTTACCACCCATTAAGTGAAGCTTTCTTT.

The chain links TRBV5-1 to TRBJ2-7, with 11 bases aligning to TRBD2. Germline V CDR1 and CDR2: SGHRS, YFSETQ. The CDR3 is 15 residues long. V was clipped by 0 bases and J by 3 bases; unmatched bases: 2. The chain's CDR3 is CASSLAGTSGYEQYF. In DNA form, the CDR3 reads TGCGCCAGCAGCTTGGCCGGGACTAGCGGCTACGAGCAGTACTTC.

This clone was picked up a small number of times. The chain employs TRBV7-9 and TRBJ1-5; no definite D call. This CDR3 is 12 amino acids long. With 1 base removed from V and 6 bases from J, the gap between germline ends came to 4 bases. Per germline, CDR1 SEHNR and CDR2 FQNEAQ (reference sequence). The CDR3 DNA follows: TGTGCCAGCAGCTTAGATCTTCAGCCCCAGCATTTT. Encoded protein: CASSLDLQPQHF.

The chain combines TRBV5-4 with TRBJ2-6, with 7 bases that match TRBD1. V gave up 4 bases and J gave up 2 bases; unmatched junction bases: 9. Germline V gene lookup returns CDR1 SGHNT and CDR2 YYREEE (reference sequence). The CDR3 covers 17 residues. This CDR3 is CASSPQGIPTGANVLTF. CDR3 nucleotide sequence: TGTGCCAGCAGCCCACAGGGGATCCCCACTGGGGCCAACGTCCTGACTTTC.

This clone occurred a few times. V is TRBV5-6 and J is TRBJ2-6; D is unresolved. V was clipped by 2 bases and J by 4 bases, with 10 bases between them. The CDR3 runs to 15 residues. Germline CDR1 SGHDT, CDR2 YYEEEE. The CDR3 sequence is CASSFYAPGANVLTF. For the CDR3, the DNA is TGTGCCAGCAGCTTTTATGCACCAGGGGCCAACGTCCTGACTTTC.

This chain joins TRBV30 and TRBJ2-3; TRBD2 matches 7 bases. V dropped 0 bases and J dropped 4; count of bases not matched to a gene: 4. The germline gives CDR1 GTSNPN, CDR2 SVGIG (reference sequence). The CDR3 runs to 14 residues. In DNA, the CDR3 is TGTGCCTGGAGTGTGGGAGGGAGGTCAGATACGCAGTATTTT. Its translation: CAWSVGGRSDTQYF.

The chain joins TRBV4-1 to TRBJ2-7; TRBD1 matches at 10 bases. Germline trimming cut 4 bases from V and 6 bases from J; bases unmatched to any gene: 3. CDR1 MGHRA and CDR2 YSYEKL come from the germline V gene. This CDR3 contains 13 residues. For the CDR3, the DNA is TGCGCCAGCAGCCGGGACAGGGGCTTCGAGCAGTACTTC. Translating gives CASSRDRGFEQYF.

The chain recombines TRBV10-3 with TRBJ2-3; D might be TRBD2 (5 bases). The CDR3 is 14 residues long. V lost 11 bases and J lost 4, with 19 bases in between. CDR1 is ENHRY, CDR2 SYGVKD, per germline. The CDR3 nucleotides are TGTGCCGGCGGGTCAGCGCTCGGACCAGATACGCAGTATTTT. Translating it yields CAGGSALGPDTQYF.

The chain couples TRBV5-1 to TRBJ1-3; no reliable D call. Germline V lookup: CDR1 SGHRS, CDR2 YFSETQ. V was clipped by 4 bases and J by 4 bases, with 12 bases between them. The CDR3 spans 14 residues. The CDR3 region is CASSQTNRGNTIYF. CDR3 nucleotides: TGCGCCAGCAGCCAGACCAACCGGGGAAACACCATATATTTT.

The CDR3 loop is CASSLLMSNSEAFF. The CDR3 DNA is TGTGCCAGCAGTTTATTAATGAGCAACTCTGAAGCTTTCTTT. V and J are TRBV28 and TRBJ1-1; no definite D call. The CDR3 totals 14 residues. V was clipped by 1 base and J by 6 bases, with 12 bases between them. The V gene's germline CDR1 is MDHEN and CDR2 SYDVKM.

This chain uses TRBV6-5 with TRBJ1-4; 8 bases match TRBD1. V shed 4 bases and J 6 bases; nucleotides not matched to a gene: 1. The CDR3 length is 13 residues. From germline, CDR1 is MNHEY and CDR2 SVGAGI. CDR3 DNA sequence: TGTGCCAGCAGTTTGGACAGGGATGAAAAACTGTTTTTT. Its translation: CASSLDRDEKLFF.

The chain carries TRBV11-2 and TRBJ1-2; D is possibly TRBD1 (5 bases). CDR3 length: 14 residues. Germline V gives CDR1 SGHAT, CDR2 FQNNGV. Deletions cut 5 bases from V and 1 base from J, with 11 bases between. CDR3 protein: CASSPSGGNYGYTF. CDR3 in DNA: TGTGCCAGCAGCCCTAGCGGGGGTAACTATGGCTACACCTTC.

The chain employs TRBV19 and TRBJ1-2; D is possibly TRBD1 (6 bases). The CDR3 consists of 16 residues. CDR1 LNHDA and CDR2 SQIVND come from the germline V gene (reference sequence). Trimming shortened V by 0 bases and J by 4 bases, and 15 bases separated the two germline ends. The CDR3 DNA sequence: TGTGCCAGTAGTATAGATCTTGGAGGGGGACCCTATGGCTACACCTTC. Translated: CASSIDLGGGPYGYTF.